Listed below are T cell receptor beta chains from one sample, sequenced in a study of T cell responses to AZD1222 COVID-19 vaccine. Sequencing used immunoSEQ multiplex PCR; TCRdb keeps in-frame clones, though not all of them. The table shows roughly 60,000 clones, with 80% to 90% occurring only once. The specimen comprised peripheral blood, sampled on day 0 of AZD1222 vaccination. These receptors all come from an adult in good health. CDR3s include the opening cysteine and the closing phenylalanine or tryptophan. D genes are given only for firm matches. Size values are once, few and many counts, or a class for expanded clones, and some rows have none.

V gene,J gene,CDR3 length,clone size,D gene,CDR3 DNA,CDR3 protein
TRBV28,TRBJ2-7,16,NA,TRBD2,TGTGCCAGCAGTTCCACTAGCGGGAGATTCGGGTTGGAGCAGTACTTC,CASSSTSGRFGLEQYF
TRBV9,TRBJ2-1,13,NA,NA,TGTGCCAGCAGCGTGGAGGGGATCAATGAGCAGTTCTTC,CASSVEGINEQFF
TRBV5-1,TRBJ1-2,12,NA,NA,TGCGCCAGCAGCTTGGGACGGTATGGCTACACCTTC,CASSLGRYGYTF
TRBV4-1,TRBJ1-4,12,NA,TRBD1,TGCGCCAGCAGCCAAGCAGGGGGGGAACTGTTTTTT,CASSQAGGELFF
TRBV6-4,TRBJ1-3,16,NA,NA,TGTGCCAGCAGCCCCGGGACGGTAAGCTCTGGAAACACCATATATTTT,CASSPGTVSSGNTIYF
TRBV6-5,TRBJ1-2,15,NA,TRBD1,TGTGCCAGCAGTTCATGGACAGGGTTTAACTATGGCTACACCTTC,CASSSWTGFNYGYTF
TRBV2,TRBJ2-2,12,NA,NA,TGTGCCAGCAGTGAAGTAGGGGGGGAGCTGTTTTTT,CASSEVGGELFF
TRBV6-5,TRBJ2-5,16,NA,NA,TGTGCCAGCAGTTACTCGGGACCCGAACCTCAAGAGACCCAGTACTTC,CASSYSGPEPQETQYF
TRBV10-3,TRBJ1-2,14,NA,NA,TGTGCCATCCAGCACAGGGAGGGAAGCTATGGCTACACCTTC,CAIQHREGSYGYTF
TRBV29-1,TRBJ1-3,14,NA,NA,TGCAGCGTTGTTAGTCCAACCCATGGAAACACCATATATTTT,CSVVSPTHGNTIYF
TRBV19,TRBJ1-1,12,once,NA,TGTGCCAGTAGAGACAGGAACACTGAAGCTTTCTTT,CASRDRNTEAFF
TRBV19,TRBJ2-1,13,NA,NA,TGTGCCACCGGAGGTAGCTCCTACAATGAGCAGTTCTTC,CATGGSSYNEQFF
TRBV18,TRBJ2-5,13,NA,NA,TGTGCCAGCTCTACCACGGAAAGTGAGACCCAGTACTTC,CASSTTESETQYF
TRBV5-8,TRBJ1-3,18,NA,TRBD1,TGTGCCAGCAGCCGAAACGGACAGGGCAGATTCGAAGGAAACACCATATATTTT,CASSRNGQGRFEGNTIYF
TRBV4-1,TRBJ1-1,18,NA,NA,TGCGCCAGCAGCCGTAGACAACTCGGGGGGAATCGGGACACTGAAGCTTTCTTT,CASSRRQLGGNRDTEAFF
TRBV7-9,TRBJ1-4,13,NA,NA,TGTGCCCTACCGGAGGGGTTGAATGAAAAACTGTTTTTT,CALPEGLNEKLFF
TRBV7-3,TRBJ1-1,14,NA,NA,TGTGCCAGCAGCCTAGGGGGAAGACGAACTGAAGCTTTCTTT,CASSLGGRRTEAFF
TRBV2,TRBJ1-4,14,NA,TRBD1,TGTGCCAGCAGTTCGACAGGGAATAATGAAAAACTGTTTTTT,CASSSTGNNEKLFF
TRBV7-9,TRBJ1-1,14,NA,NA,TGTGCCAGCAGCCCTGTGAGCAGGGTTCTTTGGGCTTTCTTT,CASSPVSRVLWAFF
TRBV6-4,TRBJ1-6,14,few,TRBD1,TGTGCCAGCAGCGTGGGACAGCTTAATTCACCCCTCCACTTT,CASSVGQLNSPLHF
TRBV13,TRBJ2-1,17,NA,NA,TGTGCCAGCAGCTTAGTTTTTATGCCAGGGGGGTACAATGAGCAGTTCTTC,CASSLVFMPGGYNEQFF
TRBV5-6,TRBJ1-2,15,NA,NA,TGTGCCAGCAGCGAAGAGGGGGGTTCTAACTATGGCTACACCTTC,CASSEEGGSNYGYTF
TRBV5-6,TRBJ1-3,16,NA,NA,TGTGCCAGCAGCTTGGGAGTCTCTCGCTCTGGAAACACCATATATTTT,CASSLGVSRSGNTIYF
TRBV25-1,TRBJ1-1,15,few,NA,TGTGCCAGCAGTGAAGTAGGGACGGAGACCACTGAAGCTTTCTTT,CASSEVGTETTEAFF
TRBV2,TRBJ1-1,12,once,NA,TGTGCCAGCAGTCGCGTAAACACTGAAGCTTTCTTT,CASSRVNTEAFF
TRBV9,TRBJ2-1,17,NA,TRBD2,TGTGCCAGCAGCCCCCGGACTAGCTTATTTACTACTAATGAGCAGTTCTTC,CASSPRTSLFTTNEQFF
TRBV29-1,TRBJ1-2,12,NA,NA,TGCAGCGTCGGAGGGAGAAGCTATGGCTACACCTTC,CSVGGRSYGYTF
TRBV12-5,TRBJ1-4,20,NA,NA,TGTGCTAGTGGTTTGCCTACCGACTCCGGGACCCGGGTTTTTTGGGAAAAACTGTTTTTT,CASGLPTDSGTRVFWEKLFF
TRBV11-3,TRBJ2-5,13,once,TRBD2,TGTGCCAGCTCTCGGGGGGTCGTAGAGACCCAGTACTTC,CASSRGVVETQYF
TRBV4-3,TRBJ1-5,18,NA,NA,TGCGCCAGCAGCCAAGAAGGACATTCAAGGGGGAGCAATCAGCCCCAGCATTTT,CASSQEGHSRGSNQPQHF
TRBV6-6,TRBJ1-1,13,NA,TRBD1,TGTGCCAGCGGAAGGACAGGGAGCACTGAAGCTTTCTTT,CASGRTGSTEAFF
TRBV10-3,TRBJ2-1,15,NA,TRBD2,TGTGCCATCAGCGACGGGACTAGCACTTACAATGAGCAGTTCTTC,CAISDGTSTYNEQFF
TRBV5-1,TRBJ1-4,16,NA,TRBD1,TGCGCCAGCAGCTTGCTGGGACAGACAACTAATGAAAAACTGTTTTTT,CASSLLGQTTNEKLFF
TRBV19,TRBJ2-3,15,NA,TRBD2,TGTGCCAGTAGTATCCCCACTAGCGGGGGAGATACGCAGTATTTT,CASSIPTSGGDTQYF
TRBV5-1,TRBJ2-2,16,NA,NA,TGCGCCAGCACTTTTGGTAGACAGTCGAACACCGGGGAGCTGTTTTTT,CASTFGRQSNTGELFF
TRBV27,TRBJ1-2,12,NA,NA,TGTGCCAGCTCCCAAGAGGGCTATGGCTACACCTTC,CASSQEGYGYTF
TRBV30,TRBJ1-3,14,NA,TRBD1,TGTGCCTGGAGGGACAGGGTTTCTGGAAACACCATATATTTT,CAWRDRVSGNTIYF
TRBV7-9,TRBJ2-5,16,few,NA,TGTGCCAGCAGCTTAATCTCGGCAGGGAACTTGGAGACCCAGTACTTC,CASSLISAGNLETQYF
TRBV6-5,TRBJ1-3,15,NA,NA,TGTGCCAGCAGTAAATCCAGGGGATCTGGAAACACCATATATTTT,CASSKSRGSGNTIYF
TRBV7-3,TRBJ1-6,14,NA,NA,TGTGCCAGCAGCTTAGACCCGGGGATTCGACCCCTCCACTTT,CASSLDPGIRPLHF
TRBV2,TRBJ1-2,12,once,NA,TGTGCCAGCAGTAGGGACGGTATTGGCTACACCTTC,CASSRDGIGYTF
TRBV7-9,TRBJ2-7,15,NA,NA,TGTGCCAGCAGCGCTCAGGGGGGAAGCTCCTACGAGCAGTACTTC,CASSAQGGSSYEQYF
TRBV18,TRBJ2-3,16,NA,NA,TGTGCCAGCTCACTACGACAGGTTTCTAGCACAGATACGCAGTATTTT,CASSLRQVSSTDTQYF
TRBV24-1,TRBJ1-2,12,NA,NA,TGTGCCACCAGTGATTTGGGGCTCCTCTACACCTTC,CATSDLGLLYTF
TRBV23-1,TRBJ1-1,15,NA,NA,TGCGCCAGCAGTCAATGCGCAGGGTCGGACACTGAAGCTTTCTTT,CASSQCAGSDTEAFF